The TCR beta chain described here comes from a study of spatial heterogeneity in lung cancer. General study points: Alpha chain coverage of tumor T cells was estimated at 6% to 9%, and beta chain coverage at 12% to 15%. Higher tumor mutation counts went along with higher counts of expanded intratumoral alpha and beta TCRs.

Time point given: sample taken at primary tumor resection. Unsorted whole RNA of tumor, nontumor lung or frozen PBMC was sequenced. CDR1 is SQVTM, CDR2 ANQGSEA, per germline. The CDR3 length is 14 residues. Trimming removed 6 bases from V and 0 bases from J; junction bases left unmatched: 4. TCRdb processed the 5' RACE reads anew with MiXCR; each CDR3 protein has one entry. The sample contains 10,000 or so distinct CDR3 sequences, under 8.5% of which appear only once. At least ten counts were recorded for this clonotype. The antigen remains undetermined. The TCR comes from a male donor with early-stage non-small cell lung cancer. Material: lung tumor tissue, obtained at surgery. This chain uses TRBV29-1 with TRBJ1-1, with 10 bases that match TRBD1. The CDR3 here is CSVPDRGMNTEAFF. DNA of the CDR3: TGCAGCGTGCCGGACAGGGGGATGAACACTGAAGCTTTCTTT.